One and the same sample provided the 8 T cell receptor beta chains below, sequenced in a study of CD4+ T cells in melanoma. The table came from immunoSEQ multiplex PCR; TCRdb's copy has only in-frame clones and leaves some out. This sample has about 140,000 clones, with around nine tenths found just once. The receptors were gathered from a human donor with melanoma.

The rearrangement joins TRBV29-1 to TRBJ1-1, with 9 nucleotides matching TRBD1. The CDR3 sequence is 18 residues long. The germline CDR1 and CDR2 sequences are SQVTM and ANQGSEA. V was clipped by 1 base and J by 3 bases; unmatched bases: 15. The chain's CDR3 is CSVEGLLGTGRGDTEAFF. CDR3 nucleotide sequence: TGCAGCGTTGAAGGACTTCTTGGGACAGGGCGGGGGGACACTGAAGCTTTCTTT.

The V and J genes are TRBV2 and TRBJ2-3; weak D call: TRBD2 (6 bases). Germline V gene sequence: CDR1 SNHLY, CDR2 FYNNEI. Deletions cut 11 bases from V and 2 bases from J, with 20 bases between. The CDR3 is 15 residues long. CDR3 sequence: CAGRRRVAVTDTQYF. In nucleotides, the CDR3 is TGTGCCGGCCGTCGGAGGGTAGCGGTCACAGATACGCAGTATTTT.

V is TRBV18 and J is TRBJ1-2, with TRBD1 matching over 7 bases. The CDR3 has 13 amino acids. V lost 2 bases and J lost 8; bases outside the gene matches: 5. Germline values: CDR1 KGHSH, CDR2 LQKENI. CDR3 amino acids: CASSPEGAEGYTF. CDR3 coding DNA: TGTGCCAGCTCACCAGAGGGGGCAGAGGGCTACACCTTC.

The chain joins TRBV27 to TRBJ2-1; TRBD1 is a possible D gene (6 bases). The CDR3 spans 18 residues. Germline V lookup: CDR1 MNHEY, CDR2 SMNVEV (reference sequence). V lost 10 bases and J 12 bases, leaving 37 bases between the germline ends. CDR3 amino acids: CATRGLVGAALPGGSQFF. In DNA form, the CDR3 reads TGTGCCACCCGCGGGCTAGTGGGGGCGGCGTTGCCCGGTGGCTCGCAGTTCTTC.

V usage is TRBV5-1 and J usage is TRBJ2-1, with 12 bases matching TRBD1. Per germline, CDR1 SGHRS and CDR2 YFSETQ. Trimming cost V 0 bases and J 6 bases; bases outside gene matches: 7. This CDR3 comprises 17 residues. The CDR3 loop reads CASSLGGGTGGINEQFF. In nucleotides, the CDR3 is TGCGCCAGCAGCTTGGGAGGCGGGACAGGGGGCATCAATGAGCAGTTCTTC.

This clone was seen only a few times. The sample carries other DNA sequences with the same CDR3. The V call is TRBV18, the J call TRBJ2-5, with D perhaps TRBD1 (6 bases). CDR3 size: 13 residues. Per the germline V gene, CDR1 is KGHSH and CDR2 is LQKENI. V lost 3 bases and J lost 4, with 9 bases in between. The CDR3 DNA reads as TGTGCCAGCTCACCTCAAGGGGGAGAGACCCAGTACTTC. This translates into CASSPQGGETQYF.

CDR3: CASSLGPSGSYNEQFF. For the CDR3, the DNA is TGTGCCAGCAGCTTGGGTCCTAGCGGATCCTACAATGAGCAGTTCTTC. The rearrangement links TRBV5-4 to TRBJ2-1, with 7 bases aligning to TRBD2. The CDR3 consists of 16 residues. Germline V gene sequence: CDR1 SGHNT, CDR2 YYREEE (reference sequence). The V segment lost 0 bases and the J segment 1 base; nucleotides outside the gene matches: 4.

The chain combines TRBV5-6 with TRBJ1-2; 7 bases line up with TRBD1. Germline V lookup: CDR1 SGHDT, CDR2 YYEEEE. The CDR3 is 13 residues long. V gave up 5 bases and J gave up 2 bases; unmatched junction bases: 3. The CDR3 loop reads CASRLTGNYGYTF. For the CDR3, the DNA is TGTGCCAGCAGGTTGACAGGGAACTATGGCTACACCTTC.